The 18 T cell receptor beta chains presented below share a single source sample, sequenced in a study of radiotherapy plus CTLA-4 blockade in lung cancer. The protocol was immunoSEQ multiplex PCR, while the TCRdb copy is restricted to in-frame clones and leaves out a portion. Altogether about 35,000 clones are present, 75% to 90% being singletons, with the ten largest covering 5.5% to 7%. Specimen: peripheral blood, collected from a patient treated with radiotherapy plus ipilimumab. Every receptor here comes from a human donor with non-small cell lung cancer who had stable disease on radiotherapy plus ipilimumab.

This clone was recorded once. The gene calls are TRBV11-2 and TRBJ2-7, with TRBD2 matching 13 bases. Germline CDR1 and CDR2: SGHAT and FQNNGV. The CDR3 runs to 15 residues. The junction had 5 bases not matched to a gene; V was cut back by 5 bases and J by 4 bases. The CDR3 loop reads CASSPRLAGGYEQYF. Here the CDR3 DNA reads TGTGCCAGCAGCCCGAGACTAGCGGGAGGTTACGAGCAGTACTTC.

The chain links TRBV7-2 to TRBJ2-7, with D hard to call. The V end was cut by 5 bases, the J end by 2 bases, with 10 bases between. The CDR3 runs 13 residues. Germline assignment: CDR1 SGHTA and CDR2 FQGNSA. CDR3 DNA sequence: TGTGCCAGCAGCGCCGGAGTCACCTACGAGCAGTACTTC. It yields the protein CASSAGVTYEQYF.

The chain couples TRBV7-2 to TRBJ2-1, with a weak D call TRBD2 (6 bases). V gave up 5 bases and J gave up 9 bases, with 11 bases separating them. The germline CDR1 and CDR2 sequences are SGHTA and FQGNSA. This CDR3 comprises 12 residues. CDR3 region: CASSPQGGEQFF. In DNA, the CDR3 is TGTGCCAGCAGCCCCCAGGGAGGTGAGCAGTTCTTC.

The CDR3 region has the DNA TGTGCCAGCAGTCTTTTAGGCGAAGCCAGGCAGGGACAGCCCCAGCATTTT. Encoded protein: CASSLLGEARQGQPQHF. The genes are TRBV28 and TRBJ1-5; maybe TRBD1 (5 bases). The CDR3 loop spans 17 amino acids. Trimming left V 5 bases short and J 7 bases short, with 24 bases between. In germline, CDR1 is MDHEN, CDR2 SYDVKM.

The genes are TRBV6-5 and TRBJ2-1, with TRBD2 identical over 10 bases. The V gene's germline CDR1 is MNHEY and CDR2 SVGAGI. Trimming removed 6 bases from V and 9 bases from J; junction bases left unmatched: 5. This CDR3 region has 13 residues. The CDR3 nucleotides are TGTGCCAGCAGGAGACTAGCGGGCGGTGAGCAGTTCTTC. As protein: CASRRLAGGEQFF.

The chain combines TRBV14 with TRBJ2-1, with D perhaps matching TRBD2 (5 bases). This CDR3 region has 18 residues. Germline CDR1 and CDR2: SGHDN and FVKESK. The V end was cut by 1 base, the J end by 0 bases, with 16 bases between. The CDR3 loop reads CASSQGETLAGSYNEQFF. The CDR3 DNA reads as TGTGCCAGCAGCCAAGGAGAAACCCTGGCGGGCTCCTACAATGAGCAGTTCTTC.

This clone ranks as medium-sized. The CDR3 region has the DNA TGTGCCAGCAGTGCGGGGACCGCAGAAGCTTTCTTT. Residues: CASSAGTAEAFF. This chain connects TRBV27 to TRBJ1-1; weak D call: TRBD1 (5 bases). V lost 5 bases to trimming and J lost 8 bases, with 12 bases between them. The germline V gene encodes CDR1 MNHEY and CDR2 SMNVEV (reference sequence). This CDR3 contains 12 residues.

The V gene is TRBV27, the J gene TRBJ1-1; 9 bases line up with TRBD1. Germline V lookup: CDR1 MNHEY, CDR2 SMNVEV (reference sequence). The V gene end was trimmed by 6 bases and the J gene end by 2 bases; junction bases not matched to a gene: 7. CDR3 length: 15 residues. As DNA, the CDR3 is TGTGCCAGCAGCCTCTCGGACAGGGGAAACACTGAAGCTTTCTTT. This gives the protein CASSLSDRGNTEAFF.

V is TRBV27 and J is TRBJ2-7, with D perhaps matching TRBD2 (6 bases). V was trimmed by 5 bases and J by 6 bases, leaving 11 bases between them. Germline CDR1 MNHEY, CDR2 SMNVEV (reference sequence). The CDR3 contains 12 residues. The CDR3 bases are TGTGCCAGCAGTGAAGGGCGGGGCGAGCAGTACTTC. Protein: CASSEGRGEQYF.

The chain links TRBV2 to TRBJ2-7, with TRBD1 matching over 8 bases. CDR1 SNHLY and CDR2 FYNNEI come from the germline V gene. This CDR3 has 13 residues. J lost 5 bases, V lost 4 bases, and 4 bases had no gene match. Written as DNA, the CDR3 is TGTGCCAGCAGTGCCAGGGGGCGCCACGAGCAGTACTTC. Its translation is CASSARGRHEQYF. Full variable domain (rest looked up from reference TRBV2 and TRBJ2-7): EPEVTQTPSHQVTQMGQEVILRCVPISNHLYFYWYRQILGQKVEFLVSFYNNEISEKSEIFDDQFSVERPDGSNFTLKIRSTKLEDSAMYFCASSARGRHEQYFGPGTRLTVT.

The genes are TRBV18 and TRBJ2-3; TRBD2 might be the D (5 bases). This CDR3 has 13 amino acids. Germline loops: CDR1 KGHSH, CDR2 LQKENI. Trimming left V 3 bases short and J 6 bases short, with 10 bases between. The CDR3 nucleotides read TGTGCCAGCTCACCGGAAATAGCGGATACGCAGTATTTT. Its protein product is CASSPEIADTQYF.

The CDR3 region has the DNA TGTGCCAGCAGCTTGAAAGGACTAGCGGGGGAGCAGTACTTC. Translating it yields CASSLKGLAGEQYF. The J gene is TRBJ2-7, the V gene TRBV11-2, with TRBD2 identical over 12 bases. V was pared by 3 bases and J by 7 bases, with 4 bases of the junction left unmatched. The CDR3 is made up of 14 amino acids. Germline CDR1 reads SGHAT; CDR2 reads FQNNGV. The full variable domain, with the rest looked up from reference TRBV11-2 and TRBJ2-7, is EAGVAQSPRYKIIEKRQSVAFWCNPISGHATLYWYQQILGQGPKLLIQFQNNGVVDDSQLPKDRFSAERLKGVDSTLKIQPAKLEDSAVYLCASSLKGLAGEQYFGPGTRLTVT.

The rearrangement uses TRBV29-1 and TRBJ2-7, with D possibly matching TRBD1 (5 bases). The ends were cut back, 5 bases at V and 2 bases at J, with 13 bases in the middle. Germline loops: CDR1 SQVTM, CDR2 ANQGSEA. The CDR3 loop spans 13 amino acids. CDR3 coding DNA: TGCAGCGTTAACCCGCAGGGAACCTACGAGCAGTACTTC. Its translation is CSVNPQGTYEQYF.

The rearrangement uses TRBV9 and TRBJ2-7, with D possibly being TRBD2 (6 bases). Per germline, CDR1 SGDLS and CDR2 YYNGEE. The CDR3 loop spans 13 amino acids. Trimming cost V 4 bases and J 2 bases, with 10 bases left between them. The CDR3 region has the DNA TGTGCCAGCAGCCTGACTAGTCCCTACGAGCAGTACTTC. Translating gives CASSLTSPYEQYF.

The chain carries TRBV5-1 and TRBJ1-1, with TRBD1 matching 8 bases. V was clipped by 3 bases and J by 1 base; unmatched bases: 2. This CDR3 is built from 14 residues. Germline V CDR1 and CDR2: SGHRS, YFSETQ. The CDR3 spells CASSSGQANTEAFF. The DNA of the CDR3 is TGCGCCAGCAGCTCGGGACAGGCGAACACTGAAGCTTTCTTT.

CDR3 sequence reads: CASSYGLAGGRNEQFF. The CDR3 nucleotides read TGTGCCAGCAGCTACGGACTAGCGGGAGGGCGGAATGAGCAGTTCTTC. This chain uses TRBV5-4 with TRBJ2-1, with 15 bases matching TRBD2. This CDR3 comprises 16 residues. V shed 3 bases, J shed 7 bases, and the junction held 5 bases outside the gene matches. CDR1 SGHNT and CDR2 YYREEE come from the germline V gene (reference sequence).

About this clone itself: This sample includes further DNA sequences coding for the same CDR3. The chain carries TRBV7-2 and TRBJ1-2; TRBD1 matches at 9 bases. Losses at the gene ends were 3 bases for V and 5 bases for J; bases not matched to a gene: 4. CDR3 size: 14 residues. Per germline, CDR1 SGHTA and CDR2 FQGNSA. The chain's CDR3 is CASSLDRGSYGYTF. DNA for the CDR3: TGTGCCAGCAGCTTGGACAGGGGTTCATATGGCTACACCTTC.

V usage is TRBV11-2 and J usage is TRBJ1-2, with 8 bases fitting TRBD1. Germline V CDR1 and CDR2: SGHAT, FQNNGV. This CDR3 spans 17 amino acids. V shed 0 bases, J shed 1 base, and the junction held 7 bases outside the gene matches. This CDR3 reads CASSLDQDRALNYGYTF. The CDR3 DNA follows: TGTGCCAGCAGCTTAGATCAGGACAGGGCCCTTAACTATGGCTACACCTTC.